The 9 T cell receptor beta chains in this list originate from one sample, sequenced in a study of blood T cell repertoires in COVID-19. The repertoire was sequenced with immunoSEQ multiplex PCR; TCRdb's copy has only in-frame clones and lacks some. The data show almost 50,000 clones, with around 90% seen just once and 3.9% held by the top ten. The specimen was peripheral blood. The receptor set was obtained from a human donor in a cohort sampled during active COVID-19.

The chain recombines TRBV28 with TRBJ2-2; TRBD2 aligns across 7 bases. The germline CDR1 and CDR2 sequences are MDHEN and SYDVKM. The ends lost 3 bases at V and 6 bases at J; junction bases unmatched: 7. This CDR3 comprises 15 residues. The CDR3 region is CASSLGGGLAGELFF. CDR3 DNA: TGTGCCAGCAGTTTGGGGGGAGGGCTGGCCGGGGAGCTGTTTTTT.

V is TRBV11-2 and J is TRBJ2-5; D remains ambiguous. Trimming removed 4 bases at V and 1 base at J, with 10 bases between. This CDR3 has 14 amino acids. Germline CDR1 reads SGHAT; CDR2 reads FQNNGV. This CDR3 is CASSSELLQETQYF. Here the CDR3 DNA reads TGTGCCAGCAGCTCGGAGCTTCTCCAAGAGACCCAGTACTTC.

The chain has TRBV27 and TRBJ2-7; TRBD1 aligns across 7 bases. Trimming cost V 10 bases and J 5 bases; bases outside gene matches: 14. Germline CDR1 MNHEY, CDR2 SMNVEV (reference sequence). This CDR3 has 14 amino acids. The CDR3 nucleotides read TGTGCCACCATGGACGACAGGGAGTACAACGAGCAGTACGTC. It encodes CATMDDREYNEQYV.

The gene calls are TRBV13 and TRBJ1-1; 7 bases map to TRBD1. CDR1 and CDR2 from the germline V gene are PRHDT and FYEKMQ (reference sequence). J was trimmed by 1 base and V by 5 bases; bases with no gene match: 7. The CDR3 has 15 residues. CDR3 in DNA: TGTGCCAGCAGCCCACCCGGGACAGAGAACACTGAAGCTTTCTTT. Translated, it gives CASSPPGTENTEAFF.

V and J are TRBV3-1 (or the pseudogene TRBV3-2) and TRBJ2-7; 14 positions agree with TRBD2. CDR3 length: 16 residues. The V segment lost 4 bases and the J segment 2 bases; nucleotides outside the gene matches: 4. Germline-derived CDR1 and CDR2 are LGHDT and YNNKEL (reference sequence). The CDR3 DNA sequence: TGTGCCAGCAGCCGCGGACTAGCGGGAGGTGCCTACGAGCAGTACTTC. Residues: CASSRGLAGGAYEQYF.

This clone was counted only a few times. The V call is TRBV18, the J call TRBJ2-7; TRBD1 is a possible D gene (5 bases). The V end was cut by 5 bases, the J end by 2 bases, with 10 bases between. The CDR3 has 13 amino acids. Germline assignment: CDR1 KGHSH and CDR2 LQKENI. The CDR3 region has the DNA TGTGCCAGCTCAAAGGACACTACCTACGAGCAGTACGTC. It yields the protein CASSKDTTYEQYV.

This rearrangement joins TRBV24-1 to TRBJ2-5, with D hard to call. CDR1 is KGHDR, CDR2 SFDVKD, per germline. This CDR3 is 16 amino acids long. V shed 4 bases and J shed 1 base, with 15 bases lying between them. The CDR3 DNA is TGTGCCACCAGTGACCTACGAGGCAGTACCCAAGAGACCCAGTACTTC. It codes for CATSDLRGSTQETQYF.

Concerning this clone itself: This same CDR3 is encoded by further DNA sequences in the sample. The rearrangement links TRBV11-2 to TRBJ1-6, with D unresolved. Germline-derived CDR1 and CDR2 are SGHAT and FQNNGV. This CDR3 is built from 13 residues. The V end was cut by 0 bases, the J end by 10 bases, with 7 bases between. The DNA of the CDR3 is TGTGCCAGCAGCTTAGAAGGAGGGTCACCCCTCCACTTT. Translating it yields CASSLEGGSPLHF.

The chain is built from TRBV4-1 and TRBJ2-7, with 7 bases that match TRBD1. This CDR3 contains 16 residues. CDR1 is MGHRA, CDR2 YSYEKL, per germline. The V and J ends lost 4 bases and 6 bases, in that order; junction bases with no gene match: 15. CDR3 residues: CASSRSGAGQVFEQYF. The CDR3 nucleotides are TGCGCCAGCAGCCGCTCTGGCGCTGGACAGGTTTTCGAGCAGTACTTC.